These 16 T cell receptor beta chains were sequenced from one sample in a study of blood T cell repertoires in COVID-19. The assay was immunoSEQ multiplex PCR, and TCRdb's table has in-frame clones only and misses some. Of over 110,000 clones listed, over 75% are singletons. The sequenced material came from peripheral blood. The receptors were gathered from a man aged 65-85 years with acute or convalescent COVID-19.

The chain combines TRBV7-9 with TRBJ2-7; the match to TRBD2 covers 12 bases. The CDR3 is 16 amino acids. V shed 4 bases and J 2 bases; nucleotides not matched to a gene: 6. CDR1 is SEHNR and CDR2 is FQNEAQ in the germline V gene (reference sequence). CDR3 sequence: CASSSYLAGGPYEQYF. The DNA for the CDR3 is TGTGCCAGCAGCTCATACCTAGCGGGAGGGCCCTACGAGCAGTACTTC. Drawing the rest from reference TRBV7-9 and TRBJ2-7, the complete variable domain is DTGVSQNPRHKITKRGQNVTFRCDPISEHNRLYWYRQTLGQGPEFLTYFQNEAQLEKSRLLSDRFSAERPKGSFSTLEIQRTEQGDSAMYLCASSSYLAGGPYEQYFGPGTRLTVT.

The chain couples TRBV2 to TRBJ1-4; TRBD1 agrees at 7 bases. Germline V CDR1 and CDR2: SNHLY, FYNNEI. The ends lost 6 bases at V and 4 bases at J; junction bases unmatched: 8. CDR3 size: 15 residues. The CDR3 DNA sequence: TGTGCCAGCAGCGTCGACAGGGAGAGTAATGAAAAACTGTTTTTT. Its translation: CASSVDRESNEKLFF.

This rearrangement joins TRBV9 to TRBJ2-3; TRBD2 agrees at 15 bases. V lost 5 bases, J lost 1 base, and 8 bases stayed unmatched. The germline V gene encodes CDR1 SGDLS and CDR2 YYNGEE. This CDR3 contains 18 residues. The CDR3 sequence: CASSPGTSGGRGTDTQYF. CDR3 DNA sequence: TGTGCCAGCAGTCCCGGGACTAGCGGGGGGAGGGGCACAGATACGCAGTATTTT.

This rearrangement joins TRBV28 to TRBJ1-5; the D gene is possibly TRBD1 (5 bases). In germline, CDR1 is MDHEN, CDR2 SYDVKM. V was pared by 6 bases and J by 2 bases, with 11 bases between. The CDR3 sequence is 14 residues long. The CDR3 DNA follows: TGTGCCAGCAGCCTAGGGGCCCGCAATCAGCCCCAGCATTTT. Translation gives CASSLGARNQPQHF.

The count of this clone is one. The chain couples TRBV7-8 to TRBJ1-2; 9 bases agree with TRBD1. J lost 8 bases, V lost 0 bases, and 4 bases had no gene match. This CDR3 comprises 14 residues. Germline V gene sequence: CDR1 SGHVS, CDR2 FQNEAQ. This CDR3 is CASSLAQGAKGYTF. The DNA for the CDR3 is TGTGCCAGCAGCTTAGCACAGGGGGCAAAGGGCTACACCTTC.

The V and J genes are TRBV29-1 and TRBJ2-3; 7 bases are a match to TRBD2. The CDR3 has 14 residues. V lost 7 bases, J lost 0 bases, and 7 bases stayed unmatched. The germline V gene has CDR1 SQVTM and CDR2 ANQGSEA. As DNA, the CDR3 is TGCAGCGCCCTTAGCGGGTTAAGCACAGATACGCAGTATTTT. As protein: CSALSGLSTDTQYF.

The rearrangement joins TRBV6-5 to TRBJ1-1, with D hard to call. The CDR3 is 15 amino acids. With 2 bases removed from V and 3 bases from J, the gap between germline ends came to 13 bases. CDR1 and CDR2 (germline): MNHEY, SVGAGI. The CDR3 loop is CASSYGWFRDTEAFF. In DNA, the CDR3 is TGTGCCAGCAGTTACGGTTGGTTTCGGGACACTGAAGCTTTCTTT.

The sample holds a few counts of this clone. CDR3 protein: CASSLAGTGGDNQPQHF. The DNA of the CDR3 is TGTGCCAGCAGCTTGGCTGGGACAGGGGGTGACAATCAGCCCCAGCATTTT. The J gene is TRBJ1-5, the V gene TRBV5-6; 11 bases map to TRBD1. The CDR3 has 17 residues. The V gene's germline CDR1 is SGHDT and CDR2 YYEEEE. V was clipped by 0 bases and J by 3 bases; unmatched bases: 5.

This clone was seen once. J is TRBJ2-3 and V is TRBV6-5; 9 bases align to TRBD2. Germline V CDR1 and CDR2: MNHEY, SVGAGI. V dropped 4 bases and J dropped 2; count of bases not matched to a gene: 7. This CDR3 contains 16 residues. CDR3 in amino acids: CASSFYSGSDTDTQYF. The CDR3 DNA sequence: TGTGCCAGCAGTTTCTATAGCGGGAGTGACACAGATACGCAGTATTTT.

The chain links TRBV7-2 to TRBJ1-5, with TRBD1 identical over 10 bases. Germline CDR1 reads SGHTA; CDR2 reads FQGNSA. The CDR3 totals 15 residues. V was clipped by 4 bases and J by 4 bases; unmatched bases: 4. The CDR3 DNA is TGTGCCAGCAGCTCACGGACAGGGGGGAATCAGCCCCAGCATTTT. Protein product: CASSSRTGGNQPQHF.

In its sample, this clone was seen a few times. CDR3: CASSLRGGWTKAFF. For the CDR3, the DNA is TGTGCCAGCAGTTTGAGGGGGGGCTGGACCAAAGCTTTCTTT. V usage is TRBV28 and J usage is TRBJ1-1; TRBD1 is a possible D gene (6 bases). The germline V gene has CDR1 MDHEN and CDR2 SYDVKM. This CDR3 spans 14 amino acids. The V end lost 3 bases, the J end lost 9 bases, and 17 bases lay between the germline ends.

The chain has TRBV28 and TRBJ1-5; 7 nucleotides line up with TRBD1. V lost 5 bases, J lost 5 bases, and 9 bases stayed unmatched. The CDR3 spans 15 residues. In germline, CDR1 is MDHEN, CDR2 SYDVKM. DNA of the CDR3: TGTGCCAGCAGTACTCGACAGGGCCGGTATCAGCCCCAGCATTTT. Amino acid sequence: CASSTRQGRYQPQHF.

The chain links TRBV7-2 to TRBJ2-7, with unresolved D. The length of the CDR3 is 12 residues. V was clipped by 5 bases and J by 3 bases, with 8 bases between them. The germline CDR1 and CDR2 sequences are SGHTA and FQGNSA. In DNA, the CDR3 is TGTGCCAGCAGCGGCACGGGCTACGAGCAGTACTTC. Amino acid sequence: CASSGTGYEQYF. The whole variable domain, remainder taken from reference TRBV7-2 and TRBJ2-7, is GAGVSQSPSNKVTEKGKDVELRCDPISGHTALYWYRQSLGQGLEFLIYFQGNSAPDKSGLPSDRFSAERTGGSVSTLTIQRTQQEDSAVYLCASSGTGYEQYFGPGTRLTVT.

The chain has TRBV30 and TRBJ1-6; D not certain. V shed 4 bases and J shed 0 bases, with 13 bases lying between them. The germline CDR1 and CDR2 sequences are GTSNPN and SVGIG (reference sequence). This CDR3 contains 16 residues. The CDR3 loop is CAWTTGEGSYNSPLHF. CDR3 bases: TGTGCCTGGACAACGGGAGAGGGCTCCTATAATTCACCCCTCCACTTT. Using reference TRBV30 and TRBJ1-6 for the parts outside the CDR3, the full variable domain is SQTIHQWPATLVQPVGSPLSLECTVEGTSNPNLYWYRQAAGRGLQLLFYSVGIGQISSEVPQNLSASRPQDRQFILSSKKLLLSDSGFYLCAWTTGEGSYNSPLHFGNGTRLTVT.

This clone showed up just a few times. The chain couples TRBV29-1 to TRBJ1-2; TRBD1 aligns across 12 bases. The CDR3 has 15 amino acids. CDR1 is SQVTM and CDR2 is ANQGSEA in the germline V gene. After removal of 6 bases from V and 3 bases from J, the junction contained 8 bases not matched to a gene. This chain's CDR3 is CSVERDRGLDYGYTF. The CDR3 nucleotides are TGCAGCGTCGAACGGGACAGGGGGCTTGACTATGGCTACACCTTC.

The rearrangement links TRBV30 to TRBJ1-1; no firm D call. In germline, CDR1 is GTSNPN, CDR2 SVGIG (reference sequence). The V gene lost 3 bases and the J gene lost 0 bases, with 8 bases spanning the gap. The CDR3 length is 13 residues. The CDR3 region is CAWRVWLNTEAFF. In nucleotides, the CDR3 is TGTGCCTGGAGGGTTTGGCTGAACACTGAAGCTTTCTTT.